Listed here is a single T cell receptor beta chain. These data come from a study of CD8+CD57+ T cells in acquired aplastic anemia. For CDR3 and TCR beta VDJ profiling, genomic DNA was the template used. TCRdb passed the reads through MiXCR, listing each CDR3 protein once. This table has 150,000 to 200,000 distinct CDR3 sequences, around 40% appearing once. Trimming stripped 6 bases from V and 1 base from J, with 24 bases between. The germline V gene encodes CDR1 DFQATT and CDR2 SNEGSKA (reference sequence). The CDR3 covers 17 residues. The chain couples TRBV20-1 to TRBJ1-1, with D unclear. The sequence came from a human donor in good health. What was sequenced was sorted CD4+, CD8+, or CD8+CD57+ T cells (not recorded which) from PBMCs. The CDR3 loop is CSAAIGLRTLTNTEAFF. CDR3 DNA sequence: TGCAGTGCCGCGATCGGTCTGAGAACCCTTACGAACACTGAAGCTTTCTTT.